The T cell receptor beta chain under discussion was sequenced for a study of shared T cell receptors in the human thymus. Repertoires were generated with immunoSEQ multiplex PCR, while TCRdb's copy carries only in-frame clones and drops some. This sample has roughly 550,000 clones, with 75% to 80% found just once. With 0 bases clipped from V and 0 bases from J, the junction kept 14 bases outside the gene matches. The CDR3 is made up of 19 amino acids. CDR1 is SGHTS and CDR2 is YDEGEE in the germline V gene. This sample also belongs to another study, concerning human thymus T cells. That work states: Surgeons resected thymus tissue during corrective heart surgery.

The sample taken for sequencing was thymocytes. The clonotype originates from a boy under three years old with a congenital heart defect. This chain links TRBV5-8 with TRBJ2-7; 8 bases agree with TRBD2. CDR3 amino acids: CASSLVSARREVLSYEQYF. The DNA for the CDR3 is TGTGCCAGCAGCTTGGTTTCCGCCCGGCGGGAGGTCCTCTCCTACGAGCAGTACTTC.